The 7 T cell receptor beta chains below were found in one sample sequenced in a study of human thymus T cells. Clones were read by immunoSEQ multiplex PCR, and TCRdb kept only the in-frame ones, dropping some. This sample has 45,000 to 50,000 clones, with 85% to 95% found just once. Material: blood. The receptors shown here come from a girl under three years old with a congenital heart defect but otherwise immunologically healthy.

The genes are TRBV11-2 and TRBJ2-7; D is ambiguous. The V end was cut by 3 bases, the J end by 5 bases, with 8 bases between. This CDR3 is built from 12 residues. From germline, CDR1 is SGHAT and CDR2 FQNNGV. CDR3 loop: CASSFWHNEQYF. In DNA, the CDR3 is TGTGCCAGCAGCTTTTGGCACAACGAGCAGTACTTC.

The chain links TRBV18 to TRBJ2-7; the D gene is possibly TRBD2 (7 bases). CDR3 length: 22 residues. CDR1 is KGHSH and CDR2 is LQKENI in the germline V gene. Trimming shortened V by 2 bases and J by 0 bases, and 32 bases separated the two germline ends. CDR3 DNA: TGTGCCAGCTCACCAGGGTTGGGACAAGCGTGGGGAGGGACTACCAGCTCCTACGAGCAGTACTTC. Translating gives CASSPGLGQAWGGTTSSYEQYF.

The chain combines TRBV28 with TRBJ1-5; D unresolved. V lost 4 bases to trimming and J lost 7 bases, with 11 bases between them. Germline V gene sequence: CDR1 MDHEN, CDR2 SYDVKM. The CDR3 is made up of 13 amino acids. CDR3 amino acids: CASSYGKVQPQHF. The CDR3 DNA follows: TGTGCCAGCAGTTACGGGAAAGTCCAGCCCCAGCATTTT.

The gene calls are TRBV27 and TRBJ2-2; no definite D call. The CDR3 contains 16 residues. CDR1 is MNHEY, CDR2 SMNVEV, per germline (reference sequence). The ends were cut back, 4 bases at V and 6 bases at J, with 18 bases in the middle. CDR3 residues: CASSSPTPVGPGELFF. The DNA for the CDR3 is TGTGCCAGCAGTTCGCCGACGCCGGTGGGTCCCGGGGAGCTGTTTTTT.

The V gene is TRBV7-2, the J gene TRBJ2-7; the match to TRBD1 covers 11 bases. Germline CDR1 SGHTA, CDR2 FQGNSA. J lost 0 bases, V lost 0 bases, and 4 bases had no gene match. The CDR3 covers 17 residues. The CDR3 loop reads CASSLAPGQGDSYEQYF. The CDR3 DNA reads TGTGCCAGCAGCTTAGCCCCGGGACAGGGGGACTCCTACGAGCAGTACTTC.

The chain is built from TRBV21-1 and TRBJ2-7; TRBD1, the D gene given by the table, was not confirmed from the DNA. TRBV21-1 is reported as a pseudogene. The CDR3 totals 18 residues. The chain's CDR3 is CASSNSPTAGRLFYEQYF. DNA for the CDR3: TGTGCCAGCAGCAACAGTCCCACCGCTGGCAGGTTGTTCTACGAGCAGTACTTC.

The genes are TRBV19 and TRBJ1-2, with 7 bases that match TRBD1. Germline-derived CDR1 and CDR2 are LNHDA and SQIVND (reference sequence). V was clipped by 0 bases and J by 2 bases; unmatched bases: 9. CDR3 size: 17 residues. CDR3 sequence (DNA): TGTGCCAGTAGTATAGATTGGAGACAGGGAAGGAACTATGGCTACACCTTC. This translates into CASSIDWRQGRNYGYTF.